One sample yielded the 27 T cell receptor beta chains listed below, sequenced in a study of blood T cell repertoires in COVID-19. Repertoires were generated with immunoSEQ multiplex PCR, while TCRdb's copy carries only in-frame clones and drops some. This sample yields 85,000 to 130,000 clones, of which 90% to 95% are seen a single time; around 6% belongs to the top ten. Source material: peripheral blood. The origin of the receptors is a human donor in a cohort sampled during active COVID-19.

The J gene is TRBJ1-1, the V gene TRBV11-2; 8 bases match TRBD1. CDR3 length: 18 residues. Trimming cost V 4 bases and J 2 bases; bases outside gene matches: 15. Germline V gene data show CDR1 as SGHAT and CDR2 as FQNNGV. CDR3 residues: CASSSTLTGGVENTEAFF. In DNA, the CDR3 is TGTGCCAGCAGCTCCACGTTAACAGGGGGGGTCGAAAACACTGAAGCTTTCTTT.

The chain joins TRBV19 to TRBJ1-1; D not certain. V shed 6 bases and J shed 1 base, with 9 bases lying between them. Germline V CDR1 and CDR2: LNHDA, SQIVND (reference sequence). The CDR3 spans 13 residues. The CDR3 DNA follows: TGTGCCAGTAGCACTACTTGGAACACTGAAGCTTTCTTT. It codes for CASSTTWNTEAFF.

The J gene is TRBJ1-5, the V gene TRBV6-2 or TRBV6-3, with D perhaps TRBD1 (5 bases). This CDR3 comprises 16 residues. Germline loops: CDR1 MNHEY, CDR2 SVGEGT. Trimming took off 6 bases at V and 0 bases at J, with 15 bases between the two ends. For the CDR3, the DNA is TGTGCCAGCAGCCTAATCAGGGTTTCTAGCAATCAGCCCCAGCATTTT. Protein sequence: CASSLIRVSSNQPQHF.

The chain carries TRBV6-5 and TRBJ1-4; TRBD1 agrees at 7 bases. This CDR3 has 15 amino acids. CDR1 is MNHEY, CDR2 SVGAGI, per germline. V shed 2 bases, J shed 3 bases, and the junction held 3 bases outside the gene matches. The CDR3 DNA sequence: TGTGCCAGCAGTTACCAGACAGGGTCTAATGAAAAACTGTTTTTT. Its translation: CASSYQTGSNEKLFF.

This clone was seen only a few times. The chain recombines TRBV27 with TRBJ1-1; D is perhaps TRBD1 (5 bases). Trimming took off 3 bases at V and 4 bases at J, with 12 bases between the two ends. The CDR3 length is 14 residues. Germline V gives CDR1 MNHEY, CDR2 SMNVEV (reference sequence). Written as DNA, the CDR3 is TGTGCCAGCAGTTTCAATCGGGGGGGCACTGAAGCTTTCTTT. This encodes CASSFNRGGTEAFF.

The chain recombines TRBV3-1 (or the pseudogene TRBV3-2) with TRBJ1-4, with 7 bases aligning to TRBD1. CDR1 LGHDT and CDR2 YNNKEL come from the germline V gene (reference sequence). Germline trimming cut 0 bases from V and 6 bases from J; bases unmatched to any gene: 16. The CDR3 covers 19 residues. This CDR3 reads CASSQDRGRRVRGDEKLFF. The CDR3 nucleotides read TGTGCCAGCAGCCAAGATAGGGGGCGGAGGGTAAGAGGAGATGAAAAACTGTTTTTT.

The chain employs TRBV3-1 (or the pseudogene TRBV3-2) and TRBJ2-3, with D possibly being TRBD2 (7 bases). Trimming pared 3 bases from V and 0 bases from J, leaving 16 bases between. Germline V gene lookup returns CDR1 LGHDT and CDR2 YNNKEL (reference sequence). This CDR3 contains 17 residues. The CDR3 loop is CASSQRGRGGSTDTQYF. CDR3 nucleotides: TGTGCCAGCAGCCAGCGAGGAAGGGGGGGCAGCACAGATACGCAGTATTTT.

J is TRBJ2-1 and V is TRBV4-3, with D perhaps matching TRBD2 (7 bases). Trimming removed 5 bases from V and 8 bases from J, with 19 bases in between. The CDR3 consists of 15 residues. The V gene's germline CDR1 is LGHNA and CDR2 YSLEER. Here the CDR3 reads CASSKGGGPWDEQFF. CDR3 bases: TGCGCCAGCAGCAAAGGGGGGGGCCCTTGGGATGAGCAGTTCTTC.

CDR3 nucleotide sequence: TGTGCCAGCAGCCCGCAAGTCGGGCTAGCGGGAGCCGAGCAGTACTTC. As protein: CASSPQVGLAGAEQYF. The rearrangement uses TRBV5-4 and TRBJ2-7; TRBD2 aligns across 10 bases. Germline values: CDR1 SGHNT, CDR2 YYREEE (reference sequence). This CDR3 has 16 residues. V shed 4 bases, J shed 6 bases, and the junction held 13 bases outside the gene matches.

The J gene is TRBJ1-6, the V gene TRBV9; TRBD1 might be the D (6 bases). Trimming removed 0 bases at V and 8 bases at J, with 15 bases between. Germline V gene lookup returns CDR1 SGDLS and CDR2 YYNGEE. The CDR3 runs 16 residues. CDR3: CASSVAVRAGDSPLHF. DNA of the CDR3: TGTGCCAGCAGCGTAGCAGTCCGGGCAGGGGATTCACCCCTCCACTTT.

This clone was recorded once. The chain joins TRBV9 to TRBJ2-2; the match to TRBD2 covers 7 bases. Germline CDR1 SGDLS, CDR2 YYNGEE. V gave up 0 bases and J gave up 5 bases; unmatched junction bases: 4. The CDR3 consists of 15 residues. CDR3 coding DNA: TGTGCCAGCAGCGTAGGCGGGAGTTGGACCGGGGAGCTGTTTTTT. It specifies CASSVGGSWTGELFF.

The genes are TRBV14 and TRBJ2-7, with a possible D match to TRBD2 (5 bases). V was clipped by 6 bases and J by 3 bases, with 15 bases between them. Germline assignment: CDR1 SGHDN and CDR2 FVKESK. This CDR3 is built from 14 residues. The CDR3 sequence: CASSSTRNYYEQYF. In DNA form, the CDR3 reads TGTGCCAGCAGTTCCACTAGAAACTACTACGAGCAGTACTTC. Combining the CDR3 with reference TRBV14 and TRBJ2-7 gives the whole variable domain EAGVTQFPSHSVIEKGQTVTLRCDPISGHDNLYWYRRVMGKEIKFLLHFVKESKQDESGMPNNRFLAERTGGTYSTLKVQPAELEDSGVYFCASSSTRNYYEQYFGPGTRLTVT.

The chain links TRBV11-2 to TRBJ1-2; D is uncertain. The CDR3 extends over 13 amino acids. Per germline, CDR1 SGHAT and CDR2 FQNNGV. The ends were cut back, 5 bases at V and 5 bases at J, with 12 bases in the middle. CDR3 sequence reads: CASSITGTYGYTF. The DNA for the CDR3 is TGTGCCAGCAGCATCACGGGAACTTATGGCTACACCTTC. Full variable domain (missing parts from reference TRBV11-2 and TRBJ1-2): EAGVAQSPRYKIIEKRQSVAFWCNPISGHATLYWYQQILGQGPKLLIQFQNNGVVDDSQLPKDRFSAERLKGVDSTLKIQPAKLEDSAVYLCASSITGTYGYTFGSGTRLTVV.

The gene calls are TRBV3-1 (or the pseudogene TRBV3-2) and TRBJ1-1, with 7 nucleotides matching TRBD1. The CDR3 runs to 14 residues. V lost 1 base and J lost 5; bases outside the gene matches: 4. Germline loops: CDR1 LGHDT, CDR2 YNNKEL (reference sequence). The CDR3 sequence: CASSQVGGGTEAFF. In DNA, the CDR3 is TGTGCCAGCAGCCAAGTAGGGGGCGGAACTGAAGCTTTCTTT.

This clone was observed a handful of times. This sequence joins TRBV7-2 and TRBJ2-1, with D possibly being TRBD2 (6 bases). Per the germline V gene, CDR1 is SGHTA and CDR2 is FQGNSA. V shed 5 bases and J shed 4 bases, with 12 bases lying between them. This CDR3 comprises 14 residues. This chain's CDR3 is CASSHRDFYNEQFF. CDR3 coding DNA: TGTGCCAGCAGCCATCGGGACTTTTACAATGAGCAGTTCTTC.

The chain is built from TRBV4-3 and TRBJ2-3; maybe TRBD2 (5 bases). Germline CDR1 and CDR2: LGHNA and YSLEER. The CDR3 runs to 16 residues. V was pared by 0 bases and J by 3 bases, with 13 bases between. This chain's CDR3 is CASSQEGSRGTDTQYF. The CDR3 DNA reads as TGCGCCAGCAGCCAAGAAGGTAGCCGAGGGACAGATACGCAGTATTTT.

The chain carries TRBV7-2 and TRBJ2-1; D gene unclear. CDR1 SGHTA and CDR2 FQGNSA come from the germline V gene. V was pared by 5 bases and J by 6 bases, with 11 bases between. CDR3 length equals 13 residues. For the CDR3, the DNA is TGTGCCAGCAGCCCCCCTAACAGCAATGAGCAGTTCTTC. Its translation is CASSPPNSNEQFF.

J is TRBJ2-7 and V is TRBV9; TRBD2 matches 7 bases. Looked up from germline, CDR1 is SGDLS and CDR2 is YYNGEE. The junction had 8 bases not matched to a gene; V was cut back by 2 bases and J by 3 bases. CDR3 length: 15 amino acids. CDR3 in DNA: TGTGCCAGCAGCGTCGCGGGAGACCAGCACTACGAGCAGTACTTC. Its protein is CASSVAGDQHYEQYF.

The genes are TRBV25-1 and TRBJ1-6; D gene uncertain. The germline V gene encodes CDR1 MGHDK and CDR2 SYGVNS. This CDR3 comprises 12 residues. Trimming stripped 1 base from V and 8 bases from J, with 3 bases between. Here the CDR3 DNA reads TGTGCCAGCAGTGAATCTTATTCACCCCTCCACTTT. It specifies CASSESYSPLHF.

This clone was seen a single time. The V gene is TRBV7-2, the J gene TRBJ2-7, with D perhaps matching TRBD1 (6 bases). The CDR3 has 14 residues. V gave up 4 bases and J gave up 5 bases, with 15 bases separating them. In germline, CDR1 is SGHTA, CDR2 FQGNSA. The CDR3, as DNA: TGTGCCAGCAGCTCGGGACATGGATTGGACGAGCAGTACTTC. Translation: CASSSGHGLDEQYF.

The chain has TRBV4-1 and TRBJ2-1, with D perhaps matching TRBD2 (6 bases). Germline loops: CDR1 MGHRA, CDR2 YSYEKL. The CDR3 contains 14 residues. Deletions cut 3 bases from V and 0 bases from J, with 6 bases between. The CDR3 here is CASSQGGSYNEQFF. CDR3 nucleotides: TGCGCCAGCAGCCAGGGGGGCTCCTACAATGAGCAGTTCTTC.

This chain connects TRBV27 to TRBJ1-1; D unresolved. V was trimmed by 1 base and J by 0 bases, leaving 9 bases between them. The CDR3 length is 15 residues. CDR1 and CDR2 (germline): MNHEY, SMNVEV (reference sequence). CDR3 loop: CASSLFGELNTEAFF. The CDR3 coding sequence is TGTGCCAGCAGTTTATTCGGGGAACTGAACACTGAAGCTTTCTTT.

Only one count was recorded for this clone. The genes are TRBV5-6 and TRBJ2-7; D may be TRBD2 (5 bases). V shed 5 bases and J shed 2 bases, with 17 bases lying between them. From germline, CDR1 is SGHDT and CDR2 YYEEEE. The CDR3 loop spans 15 amino acids. The CDR3 DNA follows: TGTGCCAGCAGTCCTAGCTGGGGTTGGACCTACGAGCAGTACTTC. This translates into CASSPSWGWTYEQYF.

This chain uses TRBV28 with TRBJ1-5, with D unresolved. V was shortened by 7 bases and J by 5 bases, with 9 bases between the two germline ends. The CDR3 has 12 amino acids. The germline CDR1 and CDR2 sequences are MDHEN and SYDVKM. CDR3 residues: CASTYPDQPQHF. The CDR3 DNA sequence: TGTGCCAGCACCTACCCCGATCAGCCCCAGCATTTT.

The V gene is TRBV6-4, the J gene TRBJ2-1, with 11 bases lining up with TRBD2. V shed 0 bases, J shed 7 bases, and the junction held 2 bases outside the gene matches. The germline CDR1 and CDR2 sequences are MRHNA and SNTAGT. CDR3 length: 15 amino acids. CDR3 coding DNA: TGTGCCAGCAGTGACTCCTTAGCGGGGGGGAATGAGCAGTTCTTC. This encodes CASSDSLAGGNEQFF.

Comments on this clone: The sample has other DNA sequences that encode this CDR3 too. The chain combines TRBV4-3 with TRBJ2-7; a weak D match, TRBD1 (6 bases). V lost 0 bases to trimming and J lost 3 bases, with 9 bases between them. Germline loops: CDR1 LGHNA, CDR2 YSLEER. CDR3 length: 14 residues. Written as DNA, the CDR3 is TGCGCCAGCAGCCAAGATCCCAGGGGCTACGAGCAGTACTTC. Translating gives CASSQDPRGYEQYF.

V usage is TRBV4-3 and J usage is TRBJ1-2; D unclear. From germline, CDR1 is LGHNA and CDR2 YSLEER. The V end lost 1 base, the J end lost 4 bases, and 7 bases lay between the germline ends. The CDR3 has 13 residues. The CDR3 DNA sequence: TGCGCCAGCAGCCAAGTGGCTTCCTATGGCTACACCTTC. This codes for CASSQVASYGYTF.